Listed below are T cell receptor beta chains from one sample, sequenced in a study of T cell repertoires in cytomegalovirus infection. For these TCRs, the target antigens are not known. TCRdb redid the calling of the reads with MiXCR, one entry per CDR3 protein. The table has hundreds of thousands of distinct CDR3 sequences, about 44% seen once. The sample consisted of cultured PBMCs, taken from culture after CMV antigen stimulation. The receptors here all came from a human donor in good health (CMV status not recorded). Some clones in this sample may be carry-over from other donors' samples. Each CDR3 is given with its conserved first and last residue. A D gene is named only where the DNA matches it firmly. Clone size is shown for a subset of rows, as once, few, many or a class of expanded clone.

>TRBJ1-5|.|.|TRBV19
TGTGCCAGTAGTAGCCTCCAGGTTCAGCCCCAGCATTTT
CASSSLQVQPQHF
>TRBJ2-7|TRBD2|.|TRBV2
TGTGCCAGCAGTGTGGCGGGGGGGCCCTACGAGCAGTACTTC
CASSVAGGPYEQYF
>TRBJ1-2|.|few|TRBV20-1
TGCAGTGCTAGAGATGTGGTGGAAGGGCCAAACTATGGCTACACCTTC
CSARDVVEGPNYGYTF
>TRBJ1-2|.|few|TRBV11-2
TGTGCCAGCAGCGAGCGGTTACAGGGACTCCTCCATGGCTACACCTTC
CASSERLQGLLHGYTF
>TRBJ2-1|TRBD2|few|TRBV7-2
TGTGCCAGCAGCTTAGAATCGGCTAGCGGGAGGGAGTTCTTC
CASSLESASGREFF
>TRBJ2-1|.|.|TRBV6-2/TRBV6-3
TGTGCCAGCAGTTACCGAAGCGGCTACAATGAGCAGTTCTTC
CASSYRSGYNEQFF
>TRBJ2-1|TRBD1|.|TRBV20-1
TGCAGTGCTAGAGATGTCGGGACAGGGAGCAATGAGCAGTTCTTC
CSARDVGTGSNEQFF
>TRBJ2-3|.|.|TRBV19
TGTGCCAGTAGTACAGGGGGTGCGGGGACAGATACGCAGTATTTT
CASSTGGAGTDTQYF
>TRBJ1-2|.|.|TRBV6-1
TGTGCCAGCCTTTCGGCAGTGGGAAGCTACACCTTC
CASLSAVGSYTF
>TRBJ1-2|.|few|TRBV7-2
TGTGCCAGCAGTCCAATGGGGTCAGCTGGCTACACCTTC
CASSPMGSAGYTF
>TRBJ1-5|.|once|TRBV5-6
TGTGCCAGCAGCTTTTCACGGCCCGTCACGAGCAGGGGTCGCAATCAGCCCCAGCATTTT
CASSFSRPVTSRGRNQPQHF
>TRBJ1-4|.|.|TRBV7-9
TGTGCCAGCAGCTCAACAGGTCTAAGTGAAAAACTGTTTTTT
CASSSTGLSEKLFF
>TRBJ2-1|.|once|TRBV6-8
TGTGCCAGCTCGGGTCGTGGGGTCAAGGGAATTGTTGAGCAGTTCTTC
CASSGRGVKGIVEQFF
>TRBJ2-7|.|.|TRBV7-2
TGTGCCAGCAGCTTAGCTCTCTCCTCCTACGAGCAGTACTTC
CASSLALSSYEQYF
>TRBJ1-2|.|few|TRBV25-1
TGTGCCAGCAGTGCGCTCTCTTATGGCTACACCTTC
CASSALSYGYTF
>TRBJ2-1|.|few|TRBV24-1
TGTGCCACCAGTGATCCGGGGGCGGAGGATGAGCAGTTCTTC
CATSDPGAEDEQFF
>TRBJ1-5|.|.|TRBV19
TGTGCCAGTAGTATTGGGGAAGGGCCCCAGCATTTT
CASSIGEGPQHF
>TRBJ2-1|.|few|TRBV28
TGTGCCAGCAGTTTAAGAGGGTGGGACAAAGTACACAATGAGCAGTTCTTC
CASSLRGWDKVHNEQFF
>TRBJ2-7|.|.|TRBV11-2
TGTGCCAGCAGCCCTGGCAGTCTAACGCCTACTCCGGACGAGCAGTACTTC
CASSPGSLTPTPDEQYF
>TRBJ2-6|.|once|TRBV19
TGTGCCAGTAGGAGGAGCGCTGGGGCCAACGTCCTGACTTTC
CASRRSAGANVLTF
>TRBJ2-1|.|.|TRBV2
TGTGCCAGCAGTGAAAACCCTTATGAGCAGTTCTTC
CASSENPYEQFF
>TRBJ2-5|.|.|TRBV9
TGTGCCAGCAGCTTAGGGCAGACCTTCCAAGAGACCCAGTACTTC
CASSLGQTFQETQYF
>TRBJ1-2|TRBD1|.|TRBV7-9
TGTGCCAGCAGCTACGCGGGACAGGGTGTTTCATTC
CASSYAGQGVSF
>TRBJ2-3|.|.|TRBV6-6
TGTGCCAGCTCCTCCTTAGACGGAGGGAACACAGATACGCAGTATTTT
CASSSLDGGNTDTQYF
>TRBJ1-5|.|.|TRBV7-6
TGTGCCAGCAGCCCAGATCTGGGGTTCAATCAGCCCCAGCATTTT
CASSPDLGFNQPQHF
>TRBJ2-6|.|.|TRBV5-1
TGCGCCAGCAGCTTGGAAAGGGGACCTACTGGGGCCAACGTCCTGACTTTC
CASSLERGPTGANVLTF
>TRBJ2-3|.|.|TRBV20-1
TGCAGTGCTCCTTCTAGGCCCGGGGGCGCGGATACGCAGTATTTT
CSAPSRPGGADTQYF
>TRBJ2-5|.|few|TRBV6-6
TGTGCCAGCAGTTACTCGTCAGGGGAAGAGACCCAGTACTTC
CASSYSSGEETQYF
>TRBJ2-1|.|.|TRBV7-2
TGTGCCAGCAGCTCGTCTAGGGGAGTCCACAATGAGCAGTTCTTC
CASSSSRGVHNEQFF
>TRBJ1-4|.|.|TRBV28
TGTGCCAGCAGTTTAGTCGTCGGTTCAAATGAAAAACTGTTTTTT
CASSLVVGSNEKLFF
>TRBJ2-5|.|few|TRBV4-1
TGCGCCAGCAGCCACTCAGGGGTCGGGGTGGTGGAGACCCAGTACTTC
CASSHSGVGVVETQYF
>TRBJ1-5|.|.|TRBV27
TGTGCCAGCAGTTTGATAGTGCCCCAGGATTGGATCGCCAAGAGCAATCAGCCCCAGCATTTT
CASSLIVPQDWIAKSNQPQHF